The next 12 T cell receptor beta chains were all read from a single sample in a study of shared clonotypes between healthy human individuals. The data were produced by immunoSEQ multiplex PCR, yet TCRdb's version contains in-frame clones alone and is incomplete. The table shows some 500,000 clones, with less than 96% occurring only once. The source material was naive CD4+ T cells sorted from blood. Regarding subset: CD45RA+ positively selected. All receptors come from a woman under 40 in good health.

The chain is built from TRBV18 and TRBJ1-2, with 8 bases that match TRBD1. The V gene's germline CDR1 is KGHSH and CDR2 LQKENI. The junction had 6 bases not matched to a gene; V was cut back by 3 bases and J by 3 bases. This CDR3 is 15 amino acids long. CDR3 residues: CASSPGTQGDYGYTF. The CDR3, as DNA: TGTGCCAGCTCACCTGGGACACAGGGGGACTATGGCTACACCTTC.

The CDR3 region has the DNA TGTGCCAGCAGCTTGGCCCTGAGGTCCTACGAGCAGTACTTC. It codes for CASSLALRSYEQYF. The rearrangement links TRBV11-3 to TRBJ2-7; D is ambiguous. This CDR3 is 14 amino acids long. Germline V lookup: CDR1 SGHNT, CDR2 YENEEA. V was pared by 3 bases and J by 1 base, with 10 bases between.

The J gene is TRBJ1-5, the V gene TRBV30; D is perhaps TRBD1 (5 bases). CDR3 length: 14 amino acids. CDR1 and CDR2 from the germline V gene are GTSNPN and SVGIG (reference sequence). With 1 base removed from V and 8 bases from J, the gap between germline ends came to 15 bases. In DNA, the CDR3 is TGTGCCTGGAGTGCCTCGGGGGGTCGAGAGCCCCAGCATTTT. Protein: CAWSASGGREPQHF. Filled out from reference TRBV30 and TRBJ1-5, the complete variable domain reads SQTIHQWPATLVQPVGSPLSLECTVEGTSNPNLYWYRQAAGRGLQLLFYSVGIGQISSEVPQNLSASRPQDRQFILSSKKLLLSDSGFYLCAWSASGGREPQHFGDGTRLSIL.

The rearrangement joins TRBV5-1 to TRBJ1-2; D is unclear. V shed 2 bases and J shed 6 bases, with 11 bases lying between them. This CDR3 comprises 13 residues. The germline gives CDR1 SGHRS, CDR2 YFSETQ. The CDR3 DNA reads TGCGCCAGCAGCTTTCAGCAGCACGATGGCTACACCTTC. Its translation is CASSFQQHDGYTF.

The rearrangement joins TRBV19 to TRBJ2-7; a weak D match, TRBD2 (6 bases). Trimming shortened V by 3 bases and J by 2 bases, and 14 bases separated the two germline ends. The CDR3 runs to 15 residues. CDR1 is LNHDA and CDR2 is SQIVND in the germline V gene (reference sequence). CDR3 DNA sequence: TGTGCCAGTAGTATTCAGGCGGGACCAACCTACGAGCAGTACTTC. The encoded protein is CASSIQAGPTYEQYF. Full variable domain (remainder filled in from reference TRBV19 and TRBJ2-7): DGGITQSPKYLFRKEGQNVTLSCEQNLNHDAMYWYRQDPGQGLRLIYYSQIVNDFQKGDIAEGYSVSREKKESFPLTVTSAQKNPTAFYLCASSIQAGPTYEQYFGPGTRLTVT.

This rearrangement joins TRBV10-2 to TRBJ1-1; 9 nucleotides align to TRBD1. This CDR3 comprises 15 residues. V lost 0 bases and J lost 4; bases outside the gene matches: 3. Germline CDR1 and CDR2: WSHSY and SAAADI. The CDR3 nucleotides are TGCGCCAGCAGTGAGTCAGGGACAGGGAGCACTGAAGCTTTCTTT. Protein sequence: CASSESGTGSTEAFF.

J is TRBJ2-7 and V is TRBV10-3; D may be TRBD1 (6 bases). Deletions cut 5 bases from V and 1 base from J, with 9 bases between. This CDR3 has 13 residues. The germline CDR1 and CDR2 sequences are ENHRY and SYGVKD. CDR3 coding DNA: TGTGCCATCAGTAAGCAGGGGTCCTACGAGCAGTACTTC. Translation gives CAISKQGSYEQYF.

The chain is built from TRBV7-9 and TRBJ1-1, with a weak D call TRBD1 (5 bases). The V end was cut by 3 bases, the J end by 8 bases, with 10 bases between. The CDR3 covers 12 residues. Germline loops: CDR1 SEHNR, CDR2 FQNEAQ (reference sequence). CDR3 nucleotide sequence: TGTGCCAGCAGCTTCCCAGGGATCGAAGCTTTCTTT. It specifies CASSFPGIEAFF.

V is TRBV27 and J is TRBJ2-3; D is possibly TRBD2 (6 bases). The V end lost 7 bases, the J end lost 2 bases, and 16 bases lay between the germline ends. Germline lookup yields CDR1 MNHEY and CDR2 SMNVEV (reference sequence). The CDR3 runs 15 residues. The CDR3 DNA reads TGTGCCAGCACCCTGCCGGCGGGATACACAGATACGCAGTATTTT. This sequence encodes CASTLPAGYTDTQYF.

The rearrangement uses TRBV6-5 and TRBJ1-3; TRBD1 matches 7 bases. V was clipped by 7 bases and J by 7 bases; unmatched bases: 10. CDR3 length: 14 amino acids. From germline, CDR1 is MNHEY and CDR2 SVGAGI. The CDR3 nucleotides read TGTGCCAGCAAGGGGGCCCAGAGTGGGAACACCATATATTTT. Its translation: CASKGAQSGNTIYF.

This clone was picked up one time. The rearrangement uses TRBV6-4 and TRBJ2-1, with 13 nucleotides matching TRBD2. This CDR3 spans 18 amino acids. Germline trimming cut 0 bases from V and 9 bases from J; bases unmatched to any gene: 11. CDR1 is MRHNA and CDR2 is SNTAGT in the germline V gene. The chain's CDR3 is CASSDSAILAGGPGEQFF. CDR3 DNA sequence: TGTGCCAGCAGTGACTCCGCCATACTAGCGGGAGGGCCTGGTGAGCAGTTCTTC.

This clone was seen once. The rearrangement links TRBV28 to TRBJ2-5; no reliable D call. The CDR3 spans 11 residues. Germline V gene sequence: CDR1 MDHEN, CDR2 SYDVKM. The V end was cut by 7 bases, the J end by 10 bases, with 13 bases between. DNA for the CDR3: TGTGCCAGCAAAATGAGGTCGGTCCAGTACTTC. Amino acid sequence: CASKMRSVQYF.